Below, 5 T cell receptor beta chains from the same sample are listed, as sequenced in a study of T-cell reconstitution after alpha-beta-depleted transplantation in children. Preparation of the TCRbeta library involved a method that used unique molecular identifiers. In TCRdb, the PCR reads were re-called with MiXCR into one record per CDR3 protein. Found here are around 580,000 distinct CDR3 sequences, 23% of them singletons; the top ten hold roughly an eighth. The source material was PBMCs, mostly from graft donor cells, sampled 360 days after TCRalphabeta/CD19-depleted stem cell transplant. All receptors come from a boy less than two years old who had a stem cell transplant for acute myeloid leukemia, so the T cells may come from the graft donor.

The rearrangement joins TRBV11-1 to TRBJ2-3; TRBD2 matches at 8 bases. The germline V gene encodes CDR1 SGHAT and CDR2 FQDESV (reference sequence). This CDR3 contains 18 residues. V lost 5 bases and J lost 1; bases outside the gene matches: 14. The CDR3 spells CASSRPYSETSGTDTQYF. The CDR3 DNA is TGTGCCAGCAGCCGTCCGTACAGCGAGACTAGCGGCACAGATACGCAGTATTTT.

This clonotype has just a few counts. The chain is built from TRBV7-2 and TRBJ1-3, with 7 bases that match TRBD1. Germline V gene sequence: CDR1 SGHTA, CDR2 FQGNSA. V gave up 5 bases and J gave up 1 base; unmatched junction bases: 5. The CDR3 loop spans 15 amino acids. The CDR3 coding sequence is TGTGCCAGCAGCGATTCCAGGGGGTCTGGAAACACCATATATTTT. As protein: CASSDSRGSGNTIYF.

This chain uses TRBV9 with TRBJ2-7; 7 nucleotides match TRBD1. Germline values: CDR1 SGDLS, CDR2 YYNGEE. CDR3 length: 15 residues. With V trimmed by 0 bases and J by 6 bases, 9 bases remained unmatched. The CDR3: CASSVDVGTAGEQYF. For the CDR3, the DNA is TGTGCCAGCAGCGTAGACGTGGGGACAGCCGGCGAGCAGTACTTC.

This clonotype has a handful of counts. This chain links TRBV7-8 with TRBJ1-5, with a tentative D call TRBD1 (5 bases). The germline V gene has CDR1 SGHVS and CDR2 FQNEAQ. Deletions cut 0 bases from V and 7 bases from J, with 10 bases between. The CDR3 length is 14 residues. For the CDR3, the DNA is TGTGCCAGCAGCTTAGCCGGGGCCCGACAGCCCCAGCATTTT. Encoded protein: CASSLAGARQPQHF.

The chain combines TRBV5-1 with TRBJ2-6; D might be TRBD2 (5 bases). V shed 4 bases and J shed 1 base, with 15 bases lying between them. The CDR3 loop spans 17 amino acids. The germline V gene has CDR1 SGHRS and CDR2 YFSETQ. The CDR3 is CASSHQTGSSGANVLTF. The CDR3 DNA follows: TGCGCCAGCAGCCACCAGACGGGAAGTTCTGGGGCCAACGTCCTGACTTTC.